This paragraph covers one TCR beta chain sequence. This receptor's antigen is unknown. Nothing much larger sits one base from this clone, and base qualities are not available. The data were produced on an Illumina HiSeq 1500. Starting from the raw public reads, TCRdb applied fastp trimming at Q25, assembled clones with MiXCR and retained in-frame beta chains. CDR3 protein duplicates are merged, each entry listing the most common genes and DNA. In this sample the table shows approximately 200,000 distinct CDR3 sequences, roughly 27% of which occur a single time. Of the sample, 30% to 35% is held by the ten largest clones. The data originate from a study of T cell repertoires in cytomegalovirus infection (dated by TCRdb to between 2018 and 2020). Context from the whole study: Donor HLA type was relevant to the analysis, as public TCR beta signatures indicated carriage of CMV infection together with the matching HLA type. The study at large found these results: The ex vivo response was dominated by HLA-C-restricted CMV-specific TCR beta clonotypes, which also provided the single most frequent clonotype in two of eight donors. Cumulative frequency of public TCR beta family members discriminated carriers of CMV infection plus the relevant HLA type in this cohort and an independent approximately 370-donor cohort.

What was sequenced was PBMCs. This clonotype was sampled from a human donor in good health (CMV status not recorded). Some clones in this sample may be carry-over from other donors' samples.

The CDR3 protein: CSARSKAQADLNQPQHF. The DNA sequence follows: TGCAGTGCTAGATCAAAGGCACAGGCCGATTTGAATCAGCCCCAGCATTTT. The chain joins TRBV20-1 to TRBJ1-5; TRBD1 is a weak D gene call, 5 bases matching. The CDR3 starts with the cysteine, ends with the phenylalanine, and has 17 residues. CDR3 DNA is the only sequence kept; it has 51 bases, read in frame from the first base. CDR1 and CDR2 were assigned from the germline V gene (reference sequence) as DFQATT and SNEGSKA. V sheds 2 bases and J sheds 4 bases, leaving 21 bases between their ends.